These T cell receptor beta chains were read from a single sample in a study of shared clonotypes between healthy human individuals. Sequenced by immunoSEQ multiplex PCR; TCRdb stores in-frame clones only, minus some. The table records over a million clones, around 74% of them present only once. Material for sequencing was memory CD4+ T cells sorted from blood. These TCRs come from a man younger than 30 in good health. CDR3s include the opening cysteine and the closing phenylalanine or tryptophan. The D gene is left open where the match is weak. Clone size is given for some rows only: seen once, a few or many times, or a class if the clone is expanded.

TRBJ2-7 - - TRBV11-1 CASSTPGRSYEQYF TGTGCCAGCAGCACACCGGGCAGGAGTTACGAGCAGTACTTC
TRBJ1-1 TRBD1 - TRBV30 CALDPGQGRVAFF TGTGCCCTCGACCCGGGACAGGGGAGGGTAGCTTTCTTT
TRBJ2-7 - - TRBV21-1 CASSNGQVLYEQYF TGTGCCAGCAGCAACGGACAGGTCCTCTACGAGCAGTACTTC
TRBJ1-2 - few TRBV19 CASSKRGQGTYGYTF TGTGCCAGTAGTAAGAGGGGTCAGGGAACCTATGGCTACACCTTC
TRBJ1-2 - - TRBV30 CAWSRASYGYTF TGTGCCTGGTCCAGGGCATCTTATGGCTACACCTTC
TRBJ2-7 - - TRBV5-5 CASSLVSATYEQYF TGTGCCAGCAGCTTGGTATCAGCTACCTACGAGCAGTACTTC
TRBJ2-7 TRBD2 - TRBV27 CASSLVSGGPREQYF TGTGCCAGCAGTTTAGTGTCGGGAGGGCCTCGGGAGCAGTACTTC
TRBJ2-2 - - TRBV12-5 CASGLVLIRTGELFF TGTGCTAGTGGTTTGGTACTAATACGGACCGGGGAGCTGTTTTTT
TRBJ2-1 TRBD2 - TRBV19 CASSASGSTYNEQFF TGTGCCAGTAGCGCTAGCGGGAGTACCTACAATGAGCAGTTCTTC
TRBJ2-2 TRBD2 - TRBV5-1 CASSLASGNNGELFF TGCGCCAGCAGCTTGGCTAGCGGGAATAACGGGGAGCTGTTTTTT
TRBJ1-6 TRBD1 - TRBV7-2 CASSQTGNSPLHF TGTGCCAGCAGCCAGACAGGGAATTCACCCCTCCACTTT
TRBJ2-5 - - TRBV7-7 CASSSIDPGEETQYF TGTGCTAGCAGTTCAATTGACCCGGGAGAAGAGACCCAGTACTTC
TRBJ1-5 - - TRBV6-6 CASSTWQANQPQHF TGTGCCAGCAGTACCTGGCAGGCAAATCAGCCCCAGCATTTT
TRBJ2-1 - - TRBV10-1 CASSYGRDSTEQFF TGCGCCAGCAGTTACGGGAGAGACTCGACTGAGCAGTTCTTC
TRBJ1-4 - - TRBV7-7 CASSSGLGPNEKLFF TGTGCTAGCAGCTCCGGACTCGGGCCTAATGAAAAACTGTTTTTT
TRBJ2-1 TRBD2 - TRBV7-7 CASSLGTSGSYEQFF TGTGCTAGCAGCTTAGGGACTAGCGGGAGTTATGAGCAGTTCTTC
TRBJ2-4 - - TRBV4-1 CASSQGYLAKNIQYF TGCGCCAGCAGCCAAGGCTACCTAGCCAAAAACATTCAGTACTTC
TRBJ1-2 - once TRBV30 CAWSPQGGHGYTF TGTGCCTGGAGTCCACAGGGTGGGCATGGCTACACCTTC
TRBJ2-1 TRBD2 - TRBV7-2 CASRAGGPRDEQFF TGTGCCAGCAGGGCGGGAGGGCCACGGGATGAGCAGTTCTTC
TRBJ2-7 TRBD1 - TRBV4-1 CASSQEAWVRTGGSYEQYF TGCGCCAGCAGCCAAGAGGCGTGGGTTAGGACAGGGGGCTCCTACGAGCAGTACTTC
TRBJ2-3 TRBD1 few TRBV5-6 CASSLGQGTQYF TGTGCCAGCAGCTTGGGACAGGGGACGCAGTATTTT
TRBJ1-2 - - TRBV5-6 CASSLGLNYGYTF TGTGCCAGCAGCTTGGGCCTAAACTATGGCTACACCTTC
TRBJ2-4 TRBD1 - TRBV30 CAWVGTGQKKNIQYF TGTGCCTGGGTAGGGACAGGGCAGAAGAAAAACATTCAGTACTTC
TRBJ2-7 - once TRBV6-6 CASSYLYIPGEQYF TGTGCCAGCAGTTATTTGTATATTCCTGGCGAGCAGTACTTC
TRBJ2-5 TRBD1 - TRBV5-4 CASSKGQQETQYF TGTGCCAGCAGCAAGGGACAGCAAGAGACCCAGTACTTC
TRBJ2-3 TRBD2 - TRBV5-1 CASSPDGGGITDTQYF TGCGCCAGCAGCCCCGACGGGGGGGGAATCACAGATACGCAGTATTTT
TRBJ2-5 - - TRBV28 CASSRSQETQYF TGTGCCAGCAGTCGGTCCCAAGAGACCCAGTACTTC
TRBJ2-6 - - TRBV10-3 CAISTQGSGANVLTF TGTGCCATCAGTACTCAGGGCTCTGGGGCCAACGTCCTGACTTTC
TRBJ1-5 - - TRBV6-5 CASGRGPEPQHF TGTGCCAGCGGTCGGGGACCAGAGCCCCAGCATTTT
TRBJ2-7 TRBD1 once TRBV19 CASSILTGAEQYF TGTGCCAGTAGTATTCTGACAGGGGCCGAGCAGTACTTC
TRBJ2-1 - - TRBV29-1 CSPGVGVSPNSYNEQFF TGCAGCCCCGGGGTGGGGGTCTCACCAAACTCATACAATGAGCAGTTCTTC
TRBJ2-7 TRBD2 - TRBV18 CASSRSGGEQYF TGTGCCAGCTCCCGTTCGGGGGGCGAGCAGTACTTC
TRBJ1-6 TRBD1 few TRBV11-2 CASSLGGQNNSPLHF TGTGCCAGCAGCTTAGGGGGACAGAATAATTCACCCCTCCACTTT
TRBJ1-5 - - TRBV10-1 CASSGTGNQPQHF TGCGCCAGCAGCGGCACAGGGAATCAGCCCCAGCATTTT
TRBJ2-7 TRBD2 - TRBV10-2 CASRRFAGGSSYEQYF TGCGCCAGCCGCCGATTTGCGGGAGGGAGCTCCTACGAGCAGTACTTC
TRBJ1-6 - - TRBV11-2 CASSIHRVGSPLHF TGTGCCAGCAGCATTCACAGGGTCGGCTCACCCCTCCACTTT
TRBJ1-1 - - TRBV5-4 CASSFPGARSRNTEAFF TGTGCCAGCAGCTTTCCCGGGGCCCGCAGCCGAAACACTGAAGCTTTCTTT
TRBJ2-2 - - TRBV7-2 CASSLGITPNTGELFF TGTGCCAGCAGCTTAGGCATCACCCCGAACACCGGGGAGCTGTTTTTT
TRBJ2-5 - once TRBV6-6 CASSYEDGTETQYF TGTGCCAGCAGTTACGAGGACGGGACGGAGACCCAGTACTTC
TRBJ2-4 - - TRBV15 CATSRERQQTAKNIQYF TGTGCCACCAGCAGAGAACGCCAGCAAACAGCCAAAAACATTCAGTACTTC
TRBJ1-2 TRBD1 - TRBV13 CASSSGQEYPNYGYTF TGTGCCAGCAGCTCAGGACAGGAATACCCTAACTATGGCTACACCTTC
TRBJ2-7 - - TRBV30 CAWSDQGIEQYF TGTGCCTGGAGTGACCAGGGTATCGAGCAGTACTTC
TRBJ2-1 - - TRBV5-4 CASSVGAAEQFF TGTGCCAGCAGCGTGGGGGCTGCTGAGCAGTTCTTC
TRBJ2-1 - - TRBV6-1 CASSEARGKRGQFF TGTGCCAGCAGTGAAGCTCGGGGCAAAAGGGGGCAGTTCTTC
TRBJ2-1 - - TRBV5-1 CASSLGEGYNEQFF TGCGCCAGCAGCTTGGGAGAGGGTTACAATGAGCAGTTCTTC
TRBJ1-5 - - TRBV5-6 CASSFGGVKPQHF TGTGCCAGCAGCTTCGGGGGGGTGAAGCCCCAGCATTTT
TRBJ2-7 TRBD2 - TRBV27 CASSKTGLAGGEQYF TGTGCCAGCAGCAAAACGGGACTAGCGGGAGGCGAGCAGTACTTC
TRBJ2-7 - few TRBV7-2 CASSFSGVYEQYF TGTGCCAGCAGCTTCTCAGGGGTCTACGAGCAGTACTTC
TRBJ1-2 TRBD1 - TRBV5-8 CASSLALTGGGSGYTF TGTGCCAGCAGCCTTGCCTTGACAGGGGGCGGAAGTGGCTACACCTTC
TRBJ2-3 TRBD2 - TRBV6-1 CASSGGPGGDTQYF TGTGCCAGCAGCGGAGGGCCGGGGGGAGATACGCAGTATTTT
TRBJ2-7 - few TRBV7-2 CASSSQGGGPYEQYF TGTGCCAGCAGCTCCCAGGGGGGGGGCCCTTACGAGCAGTACTTC
TRBJ2-1 TRBD1 - TRBV11-3 CASSQGTGNEQFF TGTGCCAGCAGCCAGGGGACAGGCAATGAGCAGTTCTTC
TRBJ1-1 TRBD1 - TRBV28 CASSLGTGFTEAFF TGTGCCAGCAGTTTGGGGACAGGGTTCACTGAAGCTTTCTTT
TRBJ1-4 TRBD1 few TRBV18 CASSPDRDSELFF TGTGCCAGCTCACCGGACAGGGATTCGGAACTGTTTTTT
TRBJ2-3 TRBD1 once TRBV18 CASSQGAGDTQYF TGTGCCAGCTCCCAGGGGGCGGGAGATACGCAGTATTTT
TRBJ2-1 TRBD2 - TRBV7-2 CASSELAGGPSEQFF TGTGCCAGCAGCGAACTAGCGGGAGGGCCTAGTGAGCAGTTCTTC
TRBJ2-2 - - TRBV30 CAWSRQTAGELFF TGTGCCTGGAGCCGACAGACCGCCGGGGAGCTGTTTTTT